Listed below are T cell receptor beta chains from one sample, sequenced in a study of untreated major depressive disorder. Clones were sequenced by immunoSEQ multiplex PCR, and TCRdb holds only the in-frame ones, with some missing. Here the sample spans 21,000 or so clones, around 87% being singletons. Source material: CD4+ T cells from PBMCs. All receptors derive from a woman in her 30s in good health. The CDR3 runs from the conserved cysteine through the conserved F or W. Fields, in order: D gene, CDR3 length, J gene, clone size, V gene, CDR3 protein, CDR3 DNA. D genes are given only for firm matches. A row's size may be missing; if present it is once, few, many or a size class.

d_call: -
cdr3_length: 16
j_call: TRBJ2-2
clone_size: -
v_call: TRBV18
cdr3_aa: CASSPQEAANTGELFF
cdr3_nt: TGTGCCAGCTCACCGCAGGAGGCCGCGAACACCGGGGAGCTGTTTTTT

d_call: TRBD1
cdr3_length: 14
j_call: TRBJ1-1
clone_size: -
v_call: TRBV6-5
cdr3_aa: CASSSGTVLTEAFF
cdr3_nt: TGTGCCAGCAGTTCGGGGACAGTCCTCACTGAAGCTTTCTTT

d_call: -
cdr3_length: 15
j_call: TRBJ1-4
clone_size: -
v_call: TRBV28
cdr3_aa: CAAGLPSATNEKLFF
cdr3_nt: TGTGCCGCGGGCCTTCCCTCTGCAACTAATGAAAAACTGTTTTTT

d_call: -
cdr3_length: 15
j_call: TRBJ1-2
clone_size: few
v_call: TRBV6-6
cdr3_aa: CASSYSGGTRYGYTF
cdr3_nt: TGTGCCAGCAGTTACTCGGGCGGGACACGTTATGGCTACACCTTC

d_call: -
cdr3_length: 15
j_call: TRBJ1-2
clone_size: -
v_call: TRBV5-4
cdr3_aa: CASSAGVRGVYGYTF
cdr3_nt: TGTGCCAGCAGCGCTGGGGTGCGGGGGGTCTATGGCTACACCTTC

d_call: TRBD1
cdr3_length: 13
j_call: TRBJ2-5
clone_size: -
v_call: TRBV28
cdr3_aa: CASSLGQVETQYF
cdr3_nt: TGTGCCAGCAGCCTCGGACAGGTGGAGACCCAGTACTTC

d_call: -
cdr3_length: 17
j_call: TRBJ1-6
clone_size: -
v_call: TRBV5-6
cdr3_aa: CASSLGYGQGWNSPLHF
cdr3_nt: TGTGCCAGCAGCTTGGGGTATGGTCAGGGGTGGAATTCACCCCTCCACTTT

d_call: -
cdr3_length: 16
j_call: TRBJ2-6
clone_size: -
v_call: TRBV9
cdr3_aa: CASSVGGTPGANVLTF
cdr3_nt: TGTGCCAGCAGCGTAGGAGGGACACCTGGGGCCAACGTCCTGACTTTC

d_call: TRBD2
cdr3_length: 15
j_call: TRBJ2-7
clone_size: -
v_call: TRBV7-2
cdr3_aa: CASSLSGGSSYEQYF
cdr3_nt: TGTGCCAGCAGCTTAAGCGGGGGGAGCTCCTACGAGCAGTACTTC

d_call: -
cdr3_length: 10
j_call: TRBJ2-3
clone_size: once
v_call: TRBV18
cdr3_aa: CASRQDTQYF
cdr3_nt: TGTGCCAGCCGTCAAGATACGCAGTATTTT

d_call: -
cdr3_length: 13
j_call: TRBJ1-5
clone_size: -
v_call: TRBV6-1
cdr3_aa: CASSDGGNQPQHF
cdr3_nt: TGTGCCAGCAGTGACGGGGGAAATCAGCCCCAGCATTTT

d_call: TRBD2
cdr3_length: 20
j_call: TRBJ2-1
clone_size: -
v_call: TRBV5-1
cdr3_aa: CASSLRPTSGGPSSYNEQFF
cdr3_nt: TGCGCCAGCAGCTTGCGGCCAACTAGCGGGGGGCCGTCTTCCTACAATGAGCAGTTCTTC

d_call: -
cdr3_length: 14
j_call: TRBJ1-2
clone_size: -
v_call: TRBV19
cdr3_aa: CASSINPSFYGYTF
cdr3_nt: TGTGCCAGTAGTATAAATCCCTCCTTCTATGGCTACACCTTC

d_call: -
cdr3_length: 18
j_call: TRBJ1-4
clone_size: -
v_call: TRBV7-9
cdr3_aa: CASSPTGGTSTTNEKLFF
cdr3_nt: TGTGCCAGCAGCCCGACTGGGGGGACATCGACAACTAATGAAAAACTGTTTTTT

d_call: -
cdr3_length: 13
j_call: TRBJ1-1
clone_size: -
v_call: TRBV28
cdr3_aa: CASSLGWGTEAFF
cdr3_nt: TGTGCCAGCAGTTTAGGGTGGGGCACTGAAGCTTTCTTT

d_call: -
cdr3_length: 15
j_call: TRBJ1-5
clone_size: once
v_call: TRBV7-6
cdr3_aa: CASSSQTGLNQPQHF
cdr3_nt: TGTGCCAGCAGCTCACAGACAGGCTTGAATCAGCCCCAGCATTTT

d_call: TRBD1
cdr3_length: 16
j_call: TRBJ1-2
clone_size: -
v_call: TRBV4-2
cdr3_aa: CASSQVAFQGEEGYTF
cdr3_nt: TGTGCCAGCAGCCAAGTGGCCTTTCAGGGGGAGGAAGGCTACACCTTC

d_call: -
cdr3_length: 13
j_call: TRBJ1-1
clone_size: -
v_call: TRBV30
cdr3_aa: CAWRDTGPNEAFF
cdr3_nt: TGTGCCTGGAGGGATACAGGGCCCAATGAAGCTTTCTTT

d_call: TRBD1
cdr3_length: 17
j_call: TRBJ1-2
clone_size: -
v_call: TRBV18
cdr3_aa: CASSLGTGATPNYGYTF
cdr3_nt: TGTGCCAGCTCACTTGGGACAGGAGCCACCCCTAACTATGGCTACACCTTC

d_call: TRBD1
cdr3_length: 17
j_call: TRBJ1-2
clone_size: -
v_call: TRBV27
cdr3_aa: CASSASRDRGANYGYTF
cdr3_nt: TGTGCCAGCAGCGCGTCCCGGGACAGGGGCGCCAACTATGGCTACACCTTC

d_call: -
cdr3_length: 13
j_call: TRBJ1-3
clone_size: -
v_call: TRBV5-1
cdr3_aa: CASKAHSGNTIYF
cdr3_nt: TGCGCCAGCAAGGCGCACTCTGGAAACACCATATATTTT

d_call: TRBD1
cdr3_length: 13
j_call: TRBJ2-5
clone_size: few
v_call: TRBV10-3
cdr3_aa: CAIRTGGGETQYF
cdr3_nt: TGTGCCATCAGGACAGGGGGCGGAGAGACCCAGTACTTC

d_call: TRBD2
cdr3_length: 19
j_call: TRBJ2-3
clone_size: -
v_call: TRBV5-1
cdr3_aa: CASSSQGPSGGLRTDTQYF
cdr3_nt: TGCGCCAGCAGCTCCCAAGGGCCTAGCGGGGGGTTGAGAACAGATACGCAGTATTTT

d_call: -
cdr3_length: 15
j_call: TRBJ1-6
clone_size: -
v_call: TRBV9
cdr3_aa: CASSVAGTDNSPLHF
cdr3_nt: TGTGCCAGCAGCGTAGCAGGGACGGATAATTCACCCCTCCACTTT

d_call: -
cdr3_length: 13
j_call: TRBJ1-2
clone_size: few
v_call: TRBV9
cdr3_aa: CASRPGDNYGYTF
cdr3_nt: TGTGCCAGCCGGCCCGGGGACAACTATGGCTACACCTTC

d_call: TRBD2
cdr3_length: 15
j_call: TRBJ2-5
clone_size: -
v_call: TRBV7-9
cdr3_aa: CASSPSGGFRETQYF
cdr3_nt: TGTGCCAGCAGCCCTAGCGGGGGGTTTCGAGAGACCCAGTACTTC

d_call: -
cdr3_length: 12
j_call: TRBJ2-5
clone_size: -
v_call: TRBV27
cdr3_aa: CASSLDQETQYF
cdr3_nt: TGTGCCAGCAGTTTAGACCAAGAGACCCAGTACTTC

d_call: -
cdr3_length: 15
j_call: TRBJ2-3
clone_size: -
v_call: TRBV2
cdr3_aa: CASSALRGGADTQYF
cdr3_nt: TGTGCCAGCTCAGCACTCAGGGGAGGGGCAGATACGCAGTATTTT

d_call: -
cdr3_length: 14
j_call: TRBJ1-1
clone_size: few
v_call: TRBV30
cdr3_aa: CAWSVEGLYTEAFF
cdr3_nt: TGTGCCTGGAGTGTTGAAGGACTGTACACTGAAGCTTTCTTT

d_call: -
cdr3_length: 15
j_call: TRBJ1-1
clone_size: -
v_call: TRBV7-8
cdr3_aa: CASNTQGALNTEAFF
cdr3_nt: TGTGCCAGCAACACCCAGGGAGCGTTGAACACTGAAGCTTTCTTT

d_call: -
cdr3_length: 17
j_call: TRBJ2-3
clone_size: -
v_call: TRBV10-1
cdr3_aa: CASSESLGHHSTDTQYF
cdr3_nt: TGCGCCAGCAGTGAGTCGTTGGGACACCATAGCACAGATACGCAGTATTTT

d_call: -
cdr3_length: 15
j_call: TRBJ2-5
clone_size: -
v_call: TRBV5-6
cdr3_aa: CASSLTSGVYETQYF
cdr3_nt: TGTGCCAGCAGCTTGACCTCGGGGGTTTATGAGACCCAGTACTTC

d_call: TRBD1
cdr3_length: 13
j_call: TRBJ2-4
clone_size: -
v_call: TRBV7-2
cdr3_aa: CASSLGQGDIQYF
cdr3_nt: TGTGCCAGCAGCCTGGGACAGGGAGACATTCAGTACTTC

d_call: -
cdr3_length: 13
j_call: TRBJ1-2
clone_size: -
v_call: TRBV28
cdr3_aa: CASFPGNNYGYTF
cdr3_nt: TGTGCCAGCTTCCCCGGGAACAACTATGGCTACACCTTC

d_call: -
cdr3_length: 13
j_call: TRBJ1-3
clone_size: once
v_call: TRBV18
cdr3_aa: CASSLGIGNTIYF
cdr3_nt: TGTGCCAGCTCATTAGGGATTGGAAACACCATATATTTT

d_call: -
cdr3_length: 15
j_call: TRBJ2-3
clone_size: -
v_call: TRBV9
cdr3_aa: CASSVAQRATDTQYF
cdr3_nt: TGTGCCAGCAGCGTAGCCCAGCGGGCCACAGATACGCAGTATTTT

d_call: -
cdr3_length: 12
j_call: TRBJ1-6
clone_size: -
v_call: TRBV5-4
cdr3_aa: CASSLQTSSLHF
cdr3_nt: TGTGCCAGCAGCCTCCAAACTTCATCCCTCCACTTT

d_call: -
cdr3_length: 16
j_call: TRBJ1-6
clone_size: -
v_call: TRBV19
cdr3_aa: CASTLGHLSYNSPLHF
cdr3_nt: TGTGCCAGTACCCTGGGACATCTCTCCTATAATTCACCCCTCCACTTT

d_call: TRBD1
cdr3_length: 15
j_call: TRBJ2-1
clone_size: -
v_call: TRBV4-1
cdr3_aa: CASSRDRGTHNEQFF
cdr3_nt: TGCGCCAGCAGCCGGGACAGGGGTACCCACAATGAGCAGTTCTTC

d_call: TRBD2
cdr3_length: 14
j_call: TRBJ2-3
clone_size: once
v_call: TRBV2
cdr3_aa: CASSEWRGTDTQYF
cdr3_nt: TGTGCCAGCAGTGAATGGCGGGGGACAGATACGCAGTATTTT

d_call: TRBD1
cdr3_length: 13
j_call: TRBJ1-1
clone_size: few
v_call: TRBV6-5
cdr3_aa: CASSRTGKAEAFF
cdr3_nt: TGTGCCAGCAGTCGGACAGGTAAAGCTGAAGCTTTCTTT

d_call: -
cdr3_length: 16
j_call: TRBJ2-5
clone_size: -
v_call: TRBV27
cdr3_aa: CASSLWGHREGETQYF
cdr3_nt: TGTGCCAGCAGTTTATGGGGACACAGGGAGGGGGAGACCCAGTACTTC

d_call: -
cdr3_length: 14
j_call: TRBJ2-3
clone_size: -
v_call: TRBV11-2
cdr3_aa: CASSSDGQSVKQYF
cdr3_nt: TGTGCCAGCAGCTCGGACGGACAGTCCGTCAAGCAGTATTTT

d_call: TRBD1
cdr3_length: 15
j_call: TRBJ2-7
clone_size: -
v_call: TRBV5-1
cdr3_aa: CASSLAGTGGYEQYF
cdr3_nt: TGCGCCAGCAGCTTGGCCGGGACAGGGGGCTACGAGCAGTACTTC

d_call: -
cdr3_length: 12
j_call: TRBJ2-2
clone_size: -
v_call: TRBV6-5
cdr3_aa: CASSTNTGELFF
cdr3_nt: TGTGCCAGCAGTACCAACACCGGGGAGCTGTTTTTT

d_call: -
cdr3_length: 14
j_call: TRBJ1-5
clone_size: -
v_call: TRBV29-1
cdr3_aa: CSVELQGPGEPQHF
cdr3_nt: TGCAGCGTTGAGCTACAGGGCCCAGGGGAGCCCCAGCATTTT

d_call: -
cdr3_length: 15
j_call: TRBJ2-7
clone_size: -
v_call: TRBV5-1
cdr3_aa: CASSLEVRHSYEQYF
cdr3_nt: TGCGCCAGCAGCTTGGAGGTTCGACATTCCTACGAGCAGTACTTC

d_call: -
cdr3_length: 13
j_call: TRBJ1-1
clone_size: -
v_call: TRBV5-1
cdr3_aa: CASRQAGGTEAFF
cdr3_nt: TGCGCCAGCAGACAGGCCGGAGGCACTGAAGCTTTCTTT